The clone carrying this T cell receptor (beta chain) was counted only a few times. These data originate in a study of blood T cell repertoires in COVID-19. Study overall: T cells, B-cell-depleted T cells, or PBMCs supplied cDNA or gDNA.

Germline trimming cut 2 bases from V and 1 base from J; bases unmatched to any gene: 5. This CDR3 has 16 residues. Looked up from germline, CDR1 is SGHTA and CDR2 is FQGTGA. Clones were sequenced by immunoSEQ multiplex PCR, and TCRdb holds only the in-frame ones, with some missing. The sample lists 310,000 or so clones, approximately 90% occurring once. The sample taken for sequencing was peripheral blood. This receptor was taken from a man aged 30 to 39 with COVID-19, enrolled during active disease. The V gene is TRBV7-3, the J gene TRBJ2-3; 8 bases map to TRBD1. CDR3: CASSLGGQGGTDTQYF. CDR3 DNA sequence: TGTGCCAGCAGCTTAGGAGGACAGGGCGGCACAGATACGCAGTATTTT.